Listed here is a single T cell receptor (beta chain). Profiled with immunoSEQ multiplex PCR; TCRdb holds only in-frame clones, not every one. The sample has about 350,000 clones; roughly 84% are singletons. This sample was taken from a study of blood T cell repertoires in COVID-19. J lost 0 bases, V lost 5 bases, and 3 bases had no gene match. Germline lookup yields CDR1 PRHDT and CDR2 FYEKMQ (reference sequence). The CDR3 runs to 15 residues. Sequencing was carried out using PBMCs or T cells enriched from blood (not recorded which). The chain couples TRBV13 to TRBJ1-1, with 10 positions matching TRBD1. This clonotype was sampled from a woman under 40 who had recovered from COVID-19. This CDR3 is CASSEGTGVNTEAFF. CDR3 in DNA: TGTGCCAGCAGCGAAGGGACAGGGGTGAACACTGAAGCTTTCTTT.